These T cell receptor beta chains were read from a single sample in a study of lung T cells in sarcoidosis with Löfgren's syndrome. Via MiXCR, TCRdb re-called the reads, giving one row per CDR3 protein. In the table there are some 18,000 distinct CDR3 sequences, about a fifth of which are singletons. The sample consisted of CD4+ T cells from PBMCs. Receptors originate from a human donor with sarcoidosis (Löfgren's syndrome or another form), or a control subject (not recorded which). Both conserved end residues are trimmed from each CDR3. The D gene is left open where the match is weak.

CDR3aa | v_gene | len | d_gene
ASSQEQFEQY | TRBV14 | 10 | NA
AIPWEQETRY | TRBV10-1 | 10 | NA
ATAMGLGANQPQH | TRBV10-3 | 13 | NA
ASSQSPGQANYGYT | TRBV4-2 | 14 | TRBD1
ASSFGTGVTEAF | TRBV3-1 | 12 | TRBD1
ASSWGLLSYEQY | TRBV5-1 | 12 | NA
ASSLNPFATNEKLF | TRBV6-1 | 14 | NA
ASIGHTGYEQY | TRBV25-1 | 11 | NA
ASIGSSYGYT | TRBV12-3/TRBV12-4 | 10 | NA
ASWEGFTDTQY | TRBV2 | 11 | NA
SARSYSFSGASYNEQF | TRBV20-1 | 16 | TRBD2
ASSSNGRGSDTQY | TRBV6-1 | 13 | NA
ASSQDQAGGRSWNEQF | TRBV4-1 | 16 | TRBD2
ATSSTGTNYGYT | TRBV15 | 12 | NA
ASSSLAGSSTDTQY | TRBV11-2 | 14 | TRBD2
ASSSGLAGAYSEQF | TRBV2 | 14 | TRBD2
ASSGGLRGGRYGYT | TRBV12-3/TRBV12-4 | 14 | NA
ASSPTISDRPDGEAF | TRBV18 | 15 | TRBD1
ATVEVQVGRKNTEAF | TRBV2 | 15 | NA
ASSQDLTGMRERTEAF | TRBV14 | 16 | TRBD1
ATSRDGVDTQY | TRBV15 | 11 | NA
ASRQSRLELETQY | TRBV6-2/TRBV6-3 | 13 | NA
AGYRGTDGSPLH | TRBV2 | 12 | TRBD1
ASSYQREVSYEQY | TRBV11-2 | 13 | TRBD2
ASSQDQGSDGYT | TRBV4-3 | 12 | NA
ASSIRDNEQF | TRBV19 | 10 | NA
AGPPLAGVNEQF | TRBV18 | 12 | TRBD2
ASSEFGNHNEQF | TRBV25-1 | 12 | NA
SARGGTHYNSPLH | TRBV20-1 | 13 | NA
ASSYSAAASEQY | TRBV6-6 | 12 | NA
ASSLVGLEGYNEQF | TRBV5-1 | 14 | TRBD2
ASSLGTGTANTGELF | TRBV5-6 | 15 | TRBD1
ASSDFQETQY | TRBV19 | 10 | NA
ASSEDRANTEAF | TRBV27 | 12 | TRBD1
ASSPGRGNTEAF | TRBV18 | 12 | NA
ASSSARGPYNEQF | TRBV5-1 | 13 | NA
SAFQGQGNQPQH | TRBV20-1 | 12 | TRBD1
ASSPPGDEQY | TRBV28 | 10 | NA